The 23 T cell receptor beta chains in this list originate from one sample, sequenced in a study of T-cell reconstitution after alpha-beta-depleted transplantation in children. This sample's TCRbeta library carried unique molecular identifier barcodes. One entry per CDR3 protein, called by TCRdb with MiXCR from the PCR reads. The table lists about 980,000 distinct CDR3 sequences, roughly 29% of them singletons, with over 25% in the top ten. Source: PBMCs, mostly from graft donor cells, taken 360 days after TCRalphabeta/CD19-depleted stem cell transplant. All receptors come from a boy in the first two years of life who had a stem cell transplant for SCID, so the T cells may come from the graft donor.

The rearrangement uses TRBV5-1 and TRBJ1-3, with TRBD1 as a possible D gene (5 bases). The CDR3 covers 14 residues. The germline V gene encodes CDR1 SGHRS and CDR2 YFSETQ. The V end lost 3 bases, the J end lost 2 bases, and 9 bases lay between the germline ends. DNA of the CDR3: TGCGCCAGCAGCTGGGACGGACCTGGAAACACCATATATTTT. It translates to CASSWDGPGNTIYF.

V is TRBV3-1 and J is TRBJ1-3; no reliable D call. The germline V gene has CDR1 LGHDT and CDR2 YNNKEL (reference sequence). CDR3 size: 15 residues. V lost 4 bases to trimming and J lost 4 bases, with 14 bases between them. The CDR3 nucleotides are TGTGCCAGCAGCCCCTGGGGTACGTACGGAAACACCATATATTTT. Translating gives CASSPWGTYGNTIYF.

This clonotype was detected only once. J is TRBJ1-4 and V is TRBV12-3 or TRBV12-4; the D gene is possibly TRBD1 (5 bases). Deletions cut 5 bases from V and 7 bases from J, with 17 bases between. The CDR3 length is 15 residues. This CDR3 reads CASSLRTPRGEKLFF. The CDR3 bases are TGTGCCAGCAGTCTGAGGACTCCGAGGGGTGAAAAACTGTTTTTT.

The genes are TRBV20-1 and TRBJ1-1; possibly TRBD1 for D (6 bases). Germline CDR1 reads DFQATT; CDR2 reads SNEGSKA (reference sequence). V was trimmed by 7 bases and J by 4 bases, leaving 16 bases between them. CDR3 size: 13 residues. As DNA, the CDR3 is TGCAGTGTTCAGGGGCGGCGGGGCACTGAAGCTTTCTTT. Protein product: CSVQGRRGTEAFF.

This clonotype was seen a handful of times. The gene calls are TRBV10-3 and TRBJ2-3; 11 bases agree with TRBD2. This CDR3 comprises 18 residues. With 8 bases clipped from V and 2 bases from J, the junction kept 15 bases outside the gene matches. The germline V gene has CDR1 ENHRY and CDR2 SYGVKD. The DNA for the CDR3 is TGTGCCATCGGAAATCTAGCGGGGGGTCCGGGGCCCACAGATACGCAGTATTTT. Its translation is CAIGNLAGGPGPTDTQYF.

This clonotype has a handful of counts. The CDR3 DNA follows: TGTGCCAGCAGCCAAGATACTTCGGTGGCGGCGACAGATACGCAGTATTTT. This encodes CASSQDTSVAATDTQYF. V is TRBV4-2 and J is TRBJ2-3; no clear D. The CDR3 is made up of 17 amino acids. Trimming left V 0 bases short and J 3 bases short, with 16 bases between. Germline CDR1 and CDR2: LGHNA and YNFKEQ.

This clonotype was detected a few times. The chain is built from TRBV15 and TRBJ1-1, with D unclear. The V gene's germline CDR1 is LNHNV and CDR2 YYDKDF (reference sequence). The V and J ends lost 0 bases and 8 bases respectively, with 10 bases between them. The CDR3 length is 13 residues. CDR3 amino acids: CATSRDLGEEAFF. CDR3 coding DNA: TGTGCCACCAGCAGAGATCTAGGAGAAGAAGCTTTCTTT.

The table lists this clonotype with many counts. The gene calls are TRBV2 and TRBJ2-3, with D maybe TRBD2 (5 bases). CDR1 and CDR2 (germline): SNHLY, FYNNEI. The CDR3 has 12 residues. V was clipped by 6 bases and J by 7 bases, with 11 bases between them. The DNA of the CDR3 is TGTGCCAGCAGCCGCGGGCCCAATACGCAGTATTTT. It codes for CASSRGPNTQYF.

This clonotype was counted at least ten times. The V call is TRBV13, the J call TRBJ2-4, with a tentative D call TRBD2 (5 bases). This CDR3 is built from 13 residues. The V end lost 5 bases, the J end lost 10 bases, and 15 bases lay between the germline ends. Germline V lookup: CDR1 PRHDT, CDR2 FYEKMQ (reference sequence). The CDR3 reads CASSLAVREIQYF. As DNA, the CDR3 is TGTGCCAGCAGCCTAGCCGTGAGGGAGATTCAGTACTTC.

The chain is built from TRBV7-9 and TRBJ2-7, with TRBD1 identical over 7 bases. Trimming took 5 bases from V and 0 from J; bases not matched to a gene: 7. Germline CDR1 is SEHNR and CDR2 is FQNEAQ (reference sequence). The CDR3 sequence is 15 residues long. The CDR3 DNA sequence: TGTGCCAGCAGCGCCAACAGGGGACCCTCCTACGAGCAGTACTTC. Encoded protein: CASSANRGPSYEQYF.

The V and J genes are TRBV4-1 and TRBJ1-4; D may be TRBD1 (5 bases). V gave up 5 bases and J gave up 8 bases, with 21 bases separating them. The CDR3 runs 16 residues. Germline CDR1 and CDR2: MGHRA and YSYEKL. As DNA, the CDR3 is TGCGCCAGCAGCAAAGGATTCAGGGAAACTGGAGAAAAACTGTTTTTT. Translated: CASSKGFRETGEKLFF.

J is TRBJ2-5 and V is TRBV7-3; the D gene could be TRBD1 or TRBD2 (5 bases each). The CDR3 extends over 13 amino acids. The germline gives CDR1 SGHTA, CDR2 FQGTGA. Trimming removed 5 bases at V and 7 bases at J, with 14 bases between. The CDR3, as DNA: TGTGCCAGCAGCCAGAGGGGCGCCGGGACCCAGTACTTC. Encoded protein: CASSQRGAGTQYF.

The genes are TRBV6-5 and TRBJ2-7, with 11 bases lining up with TRBD1. Per germline, CDR1 MNHEY and CDR2 SVGAGI. V lost 5 bases to trimming and J lost 12 bases; unmatched junction nucleotides: 6. The CDR3 runs to 12 residues. This CDR3 reads CASSRTGGERYF. In DNA, the CDR3 is TGTGCCAGCAGTAGGACAGGGGGCGAAAGGTACTTC.

This rearrangement joins TRBV7-3 to TRBJ1-1, with a tentative D call TRBD1 (6 bases). The V end was cut by 5 bases, the J end by 7 bases, with 14 bases between. CDR1 SGHTA and CDR2 FQGTGA come from the germline V gene. The CDR3 spans 13 residues. CDR3 sequence: CASSLQGWSEAFF. The CDR3 DNA sequence: TGTGCCAGCAGCCTCCAGGGGTGGAGTGAAGCTTTCTTT.

This clonotype was observed a handful of times. The chain joins TRBV10-1 to TRBJ1-2, with D unresolved. The CDR3 consists of 13 residues. Per germline, CDR1 WNHNN and CDR2 SYGVQD (reference sequence). With 0 bases removed from V and 8 bases from J, the gap between germline ends came to 10 bases. The CDR3 DNA reads TGCGCCAGCAGTGAGTCGCCGGGCGGAGGCTACACCTTC. Translation: CASSESPGGGYTF.

This clonotype was counted a few times. The chain carries TRBV2 and TRBJ2-7, with D perhaps given as TRBD1 or TRBD2 (5 bases each). The CDR3 is 13 residues long. The germline gives CDR1 SNHLY, CDR2 FYNNEI. V was shortened by 7 bases and J by 13 bases, with 23 bases between the two germline ends. The CDR3 is CASTVEPGPRNYF. The DNA of the CDR3 is TGTGCCAGCACTGTAGAACCGGGACCAAGGAACTACTTC.

In its sample, this clonotype was seen a few times. The rearrangement links TRBV20-1 to TRBJ2-2, with 10 positions matching TRBD1. Looked up from germline, CDR1 is DFQATT and CDR2 is SNEGSKA (reference sequence). Trimming cost V 3 bases and J 8 bases; bases outside gene matches: 6. CDR3 length equals 14 residues. In DNA, the CDR3 is TGCAGTGCTAGTGGGGACAGGGGTGGTGGGGAGCTGTTTTTT. Residues: CSASGDRGGGELFF.

This rearrangement joins TRBV5-1 to TRBJ1-3; D gene uncertain. The germline gives CDR1 SGHRS, CDR2 YFSETQ. The V and J ends lost 1 base and 5 bases respectively, with 10 bases between them. This CDR3 is built from 14 residues. CDR3 nucleotide sequence: TGCGCCAGCAGCTTGCCAGGCATGAGAAACACCATATATTTT. Translation gives CASSLPGMRNTIYF.

The chain has TRBV6-2 or TRBV6-3 and TRBJ1-5, with D possibly being TRBD1 (6 bases). The CDR3 totals 16 residues. With 8 bases removed from V and 3 bases from J, the gap between germline ends came to 20 bases. Germline-derived CDR1 and CDR2 are MNHEY and SVGEGT. The CDR3 DNA reads as TGTGCCAGCTCCCCGGGGGCCAGGAATAACAATCAGCCCCAGCATTTT. The encoded protein is CASSPGARNNNQPQHF.

The chain links TRBV28 to TRBJ2-1; D is ambiguous. The CDR3 loop spans 16 amino acids. The V gene's germline CDR1 is MDHEN and CDR2 SYDVKM. Trimming cost V 7 bases and J 4 bases, with 20 bases left between them. The DNA of the CDR3 is TGTGCCAGCACCTCGAGGCGCCGGCCAATTTACAATGAGCAGTTCTTC. Encoded protein: CASTSRRRPIYNEQFF.

This clonotype was found a few times. The chain couples TRBV20-1 to TRBJ2-4; D possibly uses TRBD1 or TRBD2 (5 bases each). Trimming pared 2 bases from V and 0 bases from J, leaving 14 bases between. The CDR3 is made up of 16 amino acids. CDR1 and CDR2 from the germline V gene are DFQATT and SNEGSKA (reference sequence). Here the CDR3 reads CSARPVWGLAKNIQYF. The CDR3 DNA reads as TGCAGTGCTAGACCGGTATGGGGGTTAGCCAAAAACATTCAGTACTTC.

The table lists this clonotype with a few counts. The chain recombines TRBV4-2 with TRBJ2-7; 11 bases agree with TRBD1. The junction had 12 bases not matched to a gene; V was cut back by 5 bases and J by 3 bases. Germline V lookup: CDR1 LGHNA, CDR2 YNFKEQ. The CDR3 length is 17 residues. CDR3 sequence (DNA): TGTGCCAGCAGCTACTTCCCCGGGACAGGGGGATACTACGAGCAGTACTTC. This encodes CASSYFPGTGGYYEQYF.

The gene calls are TRBV28 and TRBJ2-7; weak D call: TRBD1 (5 bases). Germline CDR1 reads MDHEN; CDR2 reads SYDVKM. The CDR3 totals 16 residues. The V gene lost 4 bases and the J gene lost 1 base, with 17 bases spanning the gap. CDR3 coding DNA: TGTGCCAGCAGTTGGGGCTCCTTGTTACCATCCTACGAGCAGTACTTC. This sequence encodes CASSWGSLLPSYEQYF.